Each of the 32 T cell receptor beta chains below was sequenced from the same sample in a study of T cell repertoires in aging, cancer and after chemotherapy. Rearranged V-D-J TRB sequences were amplified with a mixed TRB-A/B primer pool. TCRdb reprocessed the multiplex PCR reads via MiXCR and lists one record per CDR3 protein. The sample includes 2,000 to 2,500 distinct CDR3 sequences, about 20% seen only once; the top ten take 8.1%. Amplification of TCR beta used genomic DNA extracted from peripheral blood. Sequenced input: blood. These receptors all come from a human donor with a solid tumor.

This clonotype is deemed large (0.1 to 1%). The genes are TRBV5-5 and TRBJ2-1; 8 positions match TRBD2. Germline CDR1 is SGHKS and CDR2 is YYEKEE (reference sequence). Losses at the gene ends were 6 bases for V and 5 bases for J; bases not matched to a gene: 7. The CDR3 covers 14 residues. Here the CDR3 reads CASKLAEHNNEQFF. Here the CDR3 DNA reads TGTGCCAGCAAACTAGCGGAACACAACAATGAGCAGTTCTTC.

The chain employs TRBV6-5 and TRBJ1-2; 9 bases are shared with TRBD1. The length of the CDR3 is 15 residues. Germline trimming cut 7 bases from V and 0 bases from J; bases unmatched to any gene: 6. Germline-derived CDR1 and CDR2 are MNHEY and SVGAGI. CDR3 amino acids: CASTTRTGANYGYTF. CDR3 in DNA: TGTGCCAGCACCACCCGGACAGGGGCTAACTATGGCTACACCTTC.

This clonotype occurred once. This may come from a read error, since a much larger clone is one base off. The V call is TRBV20-1, the J call TRBJ1-5; 8 positions agree with TRBD1. Germline-derived CDR1 and CDR2 are DFQATT and SNEGSKA (reference sequence). This CDR3 has 17 amino acids. The CDR3, as DNA: TGCAGTGCTGCCGGGACAGGAGCCATCTATAGCAATCAGCGCCAGCATTTT. This translates into CSAAGTGAIYSNQRQHF.

This clonotype qualifies as medium-sized. V is TRBV15 and J is TRBJ1-3; the D is unclear. V lost 6 bases to trimming and J lost 4 bases, with 16 bases between them. Germline CDR1 reads LNHNV; CDR2 reads YYDKDF (reference sequence). The length of the CDR3 is 15 residues. The CDR3 is CATRPRIAKGNTIYF. In nucleotides, the CDR3 is TGTGCCACCAGACCCCGTATAGCAAAAGGAAACACCATATATTTT. The whole variable domain, filled in from reference TRBV15 and TRBJ1-3, reads DAMVIQNPRYQVTQFGKPVTLSCSQTLNHNVMYWYQQKSSQAPKLLFHYYDKDFNNEADTPDNFQSRRPNTSFCFLDIRSPGLGDTAMYLCATRPRIAKGNTIYFGEGSWLTVV.

The chain recombines TRBV18 with TRBJ1-1; D is perhaps TRBD1 (6 bases). V was pared by 6 bases and J by 3 bases, with 17 bases between. The CDR3 contains 15 residues. The germline CDR1 and CDR2 sequences are KGHSH and LQKENI. CDR3 protein: CASSPGGGLDTEAFF. The CDR3 nucleotides read TGTGCCAGCTCTCCGGGGGGGGGGCTTGACACTGAAGCTTTCTTT.

The chain combines TRBV7-6 with TRBJ1-3, with D perhaps TRBD1 (6 bases). CDR3 length: 15 amino acids. V lost 3 bases and J 6 bases, leaving 15 bases between the germline ends. Germline V gene lookup returns CDR1 SGHVS and CDR2 FNYEAQ. This CDR3 is CASSLGRGLKNTIYF. CDR3 DNA: TGTGCCAGCAGCTTGGGTCGGGGGCTTAAAAACACCATATATTTT.

The chain has TRBV19 and TRBJ1-4; 8 positions agree with TRBD1. The J segment lost 6 bases and the V segment lost 9 bases, leaving 6 bases of the junction unmatched. The CDR3 is 13 amino acids. Germline CDR1 reads LNHDA; CDR2 reads SQIVND (reference sequence). The CDR3 nucleotides read TGTGCCAGCTCGGACAGGGCAGATGAAAAACTGTTTTTT. This encodes CASSDRADEKLFF.

The genes are TRBV27 and TRBJ1-1; D is unresolved. CDR3 length: 14 amino acids. Per the germline V gene, CDR1 is MNHEY and CDR2 is SMNVEV (reference sequence). V shed 3 bases and J shed 2 bases, with 10 bases lying between them. Here the CDR3 reads CASSFGGYNTEAFF. In nucleotides, the CDR3 is TGTGCCAGCAGTTTTGGCGGGTACAACACTGAAGCTTTCTTT.

By proportion, this clonotype is medium-sized. The chain carries TRBV18 and TRBJ1-2, with TRBD1 matching over 7 bases. This CDR3 is built from 15 residues. The V and J ends lost 3 bases and 2 bases, in that order; junction bases with no gene match: 6. Germline loops: CDR1 KGHSH, CDR2 LQKENI. The CDR3 loop reads CASSPPGQRNYGYTF. CDR3 in DNA: TGTGCCAGCTCACCGCCGGGACAGCGAAACTATGGCTACACCTTC.

By its share, this clonotype is large (0.1 to 1%). The V call is TRBV29-1, the J call TRBJ1-2; 7 bases agree with TRBD1. The CDR3 is 12 residues long. Germline loops: CDR1 SQVTM, CDR2 ANQGSEA. Trimming at V came to 8 bases and at J to 6 bases, leaving 9 bases not matched to a gene. The CDR3 loop is CSSSGQRDGYTF. Here the CDR3 DNA reads TGCAGCTCATCGGGACAGAGGGATGGCTACACCTTC.

This clonotype is large by share. The chain couples TRBV10-3 to TRBJ2-7; a weak D match, TRBD1 (5 bases). CDR3 size: 11 residues. V was trimmed by 2 bases and J by 9 bases, leaving 8 bases between them. The V gene's germline CDR1 is ENHRY and CDR2 SYGVKD. Here the CDR3 reads CAISEGAGQYV. CDR3 DNA: TGTGCCATCAGTGAGGGGGCCGGGCAGTACGTC.

This clonotype is judged medium-sized. The rearrangement links TRBV27 to TRBJ2-7, with 7 bases lining up with TRBD2. Per germline, CDR1 MNHEY and CDR2 SMNVEV (reference sequence). The CDR3 loop spans 19 amino acids. The J segment lost 0 bases and the V segment lost 2 bases, leaving 16 bases of the junction unmatched. CDR3 sequence: CASSLGTVAGIPSSYEQYV. CDR3 DNA sequence: TGTGCCAGCAGTTTAGGCACGGTAGCGGGCATACCTAGCTCCTACGAGCAGTACGTC.

By share of the sample, this clonotype is large. The genes are TRBV29-1 and TRBJ2-3; D is ambiguous. There are 14 residues in the CDR3. The V end lost 0 bases, the J end lost 0 bases, and 7 bases lay between the germline ends. Germline CDR1 and CDR2: SQVTM and ANQGSEA. As DNA, the CDR3 is TGCAGCGTTGAAGAGGTTGCTAGCACAGATACGCAGTATTTT. Its protein product is CSVEEVASTDTQYF.

This clonotype is labeled medium-sized. The V gene is TRBV5-5, the J gene TRBJ2-2; 10 positions match TRBD1. The germline gives CDR1 SGHKS, CDR2 YYEKEE (reference sequence). V shed 4 bases, J shed 2 bases, and the junction held 5 bases outside the gene matches. The CDR3 extends over 16 amino acids. This chain's CDR3 is CASSPGQGGNTGELFF. The CDR3 DNA sequence: TGTGCCAGCAGCCCTGGACAGGGGGGAAACACCGGGGAGCTGTTTTTT.

By share, this clonotype counts as medium-sized. The genes are TRBV5-4 and TRBJ1-1; D perhaps matches TRBD1 (5 bases). The V gene lost 1 base and the J gene lost 2 bases, with 12 bases spanning the gap. Germline lookup yields CDR1 SGHNT and CDR2 YYREEE (reference sequence). There are 15 residues in the CDR3. The DNA of the CDR3 is TGTGCCAGCAGCTTGTATCCGACAGCTAACACTGAAGCTTTCTTT. Its translation is CASSLYPTANTEAFF.

As concerns this clonotype: A read error may be the cause here, since a much bigger clone is one base away. The V gene is TRBV5-1, the J gene TRBJ1-1; unclear D gene. Germline CDR1 SGHRS, CDR2 YFSETQ. This CDR3 has 14 amino acids. CDR3 in amino acids: CASRHSAEGTKAFF. The CDR3 DNA reads as TGCGCCAGCAGACACAGCGCTGAGGGCACTAAAGCTTTCTTT.

In its sample, this clonotype ranks as medium-sized. The CDR3 loop reads CSARMDGPETQYF. In DNA, the CDR3 is TGCAGTGCTAGAATGGACGGTCCAGAGACCCAGTACTTC. The chain employs TRBV20-1 and TRBJ2-5; D is unclear. The CDR3 extends over 13 amino acids. The V gene lost 2 bases and the J gene lost 4 bases, with 11 bases spanning the gap. Germline V CDR1 and CDR2: DFQATT, SNEGSKA (reference sequence).

This clonotype is classed as medium-sized. The rearrangement links TRBV6-5 to TRBJ1-2; 9 positions match TRBD1. The germline V gene encodes CDR1 MNHEY and CDR2 SVGAGI. V trimming: 7 bases; J trimming: 6 bases; junction bases outside the gene matches: 6. This CDR3 comprises 13 residues. In nucleotides, the CDR3 is TGTGCCAGCACCCGGACAGGGGAGAATGGCTACACCTTC. It encodes CASTRTGENGYTF.

This clonotype is medium-sized by share. The CDR3 DNA reads TGTGCCACCAGCAGAGATGGGGGGGTGAGTAGGGACCATCAGCCCCAGCATTTT. Amino acid sequence: CATSRDGGVSRDHQPQHF. The chain is built from TRBV15 and TRBJ1-5; tentative D call: TRBD1 (5 bases). Germline-derived CDR1 and CDR2 are LNHNV and YYDKDF (reference sequence). Deletions cut 0 bases from V and 5 bases from J, with 20 bases between. The length of the CDR3 is 18 residues.

The V gene is TRBV7-9, the J gene TRBJ2-2; 11 nucleotides line up with TRBD2. The CDR3 is made up of 15 amino acids. Germline lookup yields CDR1 SEHNR and CDR2 FQNEAQ (reference sequence). Trimming cost V 7 bases and J 7 bases; bases outside gene matches: 8. The CDR3, as DNA: TGTGCCAGCATCCTTAGCGGGGGGGCTAGCGGGGAGCTGTTTTTT. Its translation is CASILSGGASGELFF.

This clonotype is medium-sized in the sample. The chain joins TRBV20-1 to TRBJ2-3; a weak D match, TRBD2 (6 bases). V was clipped by 1 base and J by 1 base, with 9 bases between them. The CDR3 has 14 amino acids. Germline V gene sequence: CDR1 DFQATT, CDR2 SNEGSKA (reference sequence). The CDR3 sequence is CSARGRLGTDTQYF. The CDR3 nucleotides read TGCAGTGCTAGAGGTCGACTAGGCACAGATACGCAGTATTTT.

Judged by abundance, this clonotype is medium-sized. The chain links TRBV5-5 to TRBJ2-2; D is unresolved. Germline V gene sequence: CDR1 SGHKS, CDR2 YYEKEE (reference sequence). The V end lost 0 bases, the J end lost 0 bases, and 9 bases lay between the germline ends. The CDR3 has 16 residues. The CDR3 coding sequence is TGTGCCAGCAGCTTGGAGTCCTTGGCGAACACCGGGGAGCTGTTTTTT. Protein: CASSLESLANTGELFF.

By frequency in the sample, this clonotype is medium-sized. This sequence joins TRBV5-4 and TRBJ2-1; the D gene is possibly TRBD1 (6 bases). Deletions cut 4 bases from V and 4 bases from J, with 15 bases between. The CDR3 sequence is 15 residues long. Per germline, CDR1 SGHNT and CDR2 YYREEE (reference sequence). CDR3 nucleotide sequence: TGTGCCAGCAGCAACGGACAGTCATATTACAATGAGCAGTTCTTC. Translation: CASSNGQSYYNEQFF.

This clonotype is classed as medium-sized. The chain has TRBV20-1 and TRBJ2-2; no clear D. Trimming took 5 bases from V and 0 from J, leaving 10 bases between them. Germline CDR1 DFQATT, CDR2 SNEGSKA (reference sequence). The CDR3 is 14 residues long. CDR3 in amino acids: CSAYRPTNTGELFF. Written as DNA, the CDR3 is TGCAGTGCTTATAGACCTACGAACACCGGGGAGCTGTTTTTT.

This clonotype is categorized as medium-sized. The chain employs TRBV4-3 and TRBJ2-7; the match to TRBD1 covers 7 bases. Germline loops: CDR1 LGHNA, CDR2 YSLEER. J gave up 2 bases and V 3 bases, and 4 bases lay outside the gene matches. CDR3 size: 14 residues. This CDR3 is CASSQGQGAYEQYF. The DNA for the CDR3 is TGCGCCAGCAGCCAGGGCCAGGGGGCCTACGAGCAGTACTTC.

This clonotype is labeled as medium-sized (0.01 to 0.1%). This chain uses TRBV20-1 with TRBJ1-2, with a tentative D call TRBD1 (5 bases). Germline V lookup: CDR1 DFQATT, CDR2 SNEGSKA (reference sequence). CDR3 length equals 16 residues. The ends were cut back, 4 bases at V and 1 base at J, with 19 bases in the middle. The CDR3 loop is CSATDKGQGGNYGYTF. The CDR3 DNA reads TGCAGTGCTACAGACAAGGGGCAGGGAGGTAACTATGGCTACACCTTC.

CDR3 in DNA: TGTGCCAGCAGCTTAGGGGGCCCGAACACTGAAGCTTTCTTT. Amino acid sequence: CASSLGGPNTEAFF. The gene calls are TRBV11-2 and TRBJ1-1; a possible D gene is TRBD1 (5 bases). V shed 1 base and J shed 1 base, with 7 bases lying between them. CDR1 and CDR2 from the germline V gene are SGHAT and FQNNGV. The CDR3 length is 14 residues.

The table lists this clonotype with a few counts. The chain has TRBV4-3 and TRBJ2-1, with D maybe TRBD2 (6 bases). CDR1 and CDR2 from the germline V gene are LGHNA and YSLEER. Trimming removed 2 bases from V and 5 bases from J, with 13 bases in between. The CDR3 is 15 amino acids. CDR3 nucleotides: TGCGCCAGCAGCCAATTTGGGACTTTTCACAATGAGCAGTTCTTC. As protein: CASSQFGTFHNEQFF.

This clonotype qualifies as medium-sized. This chain's CDR3 is CASSLPGLNTGELFF. The CDR3, as DNA: TGTGCCAGCAGTCTCCCGGGACTCAACACCGGGGAGCTGTTTTTT. V gene TRBV5-6 combines with J gene TRBJ2-2; maybe TRBD2 (6 bases). This CDR3 has 15 residues. The germline V and J ends were trimmed by 5 bases and 2 bases, with 13 bases remaining between them. Germline V lookup: CDR1 SGHDT, CDR2 YYEEEE.

By share, this clonotype counts as medium-sized. This sequence joins TRBV5-4 and TRBJ2-3, with TRBD2 matching 9 bases. CDR3 length equals 15 residues. The V gene end was trimmed by 0 bases and the J gene end by 4 bases; junction bases not matched to a gene: 3. The V gene's germline CDR1 is SGHNT and CDR2 YYREEE (reference sequence). The CDR3 sequence is CASSLVREGADTQYF. CDR3 DNA: TGTGCCAGCAGCTTGGTGCGGGAGGGTGCAGATACGCAGTATTTT.

This clonotype is classed as medium-sized. V is TRBV5-6 and J is TRBJ2-5, with 8 bases lining up with TRBD1. Germline V lookup: CDR1 SGHDT, CDR2 YYEEEE. There are 16 residues in the CDR3. Unmatched junction bases numbered 14, after V lost 3 bases and J lost 7 bases. CDR3 region: CASSSSRDRSLGTQYF. In DNA, the CDR3 is TGTGCCAGCAGCTCGTCCCGGGACAGGTCTCTGGGGACCCAGTACTTC.

This clonotype is medium-sized. V usage is TRBV6-1 and J usage is TRBJ1-1; no clear D. Trimming stripped 5 bases from V and 1 base from J, with 8 bases between. The CDR3 sequence is 13 residues long. CDR1 is MNHNS and CDR2 is SASEGT in the germline V gene. In DNA, the CDR3 is TGTGCCAGCAGTCCTGACGGGAACACTGAAGCTTTCTTT. Residues: CASSPDGNTEAFF.